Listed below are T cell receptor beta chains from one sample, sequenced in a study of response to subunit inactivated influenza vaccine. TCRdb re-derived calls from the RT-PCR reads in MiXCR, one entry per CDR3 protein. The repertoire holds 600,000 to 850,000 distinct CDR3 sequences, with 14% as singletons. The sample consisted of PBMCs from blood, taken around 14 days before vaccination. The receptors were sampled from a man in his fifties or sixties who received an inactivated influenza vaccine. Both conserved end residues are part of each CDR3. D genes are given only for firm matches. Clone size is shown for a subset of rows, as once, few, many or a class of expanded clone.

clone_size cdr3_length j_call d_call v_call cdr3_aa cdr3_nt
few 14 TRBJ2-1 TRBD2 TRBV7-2 CASSFRRGDNEQFF TGTGCCAGCAGCTTTCGGCGGGGGGACAATGAGCAGTTCTTC
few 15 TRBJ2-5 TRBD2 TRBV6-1 CASRGGGGSEETQYF TGTGCCAGCCGGGGTGGCGGGGGGAGTGAAGAGACCCAGTACTTC
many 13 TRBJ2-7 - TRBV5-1 CASSPGPNYEQYF TGCGCCAGCAGCCCAGGACCAAATTACGAGCAGTACTTC
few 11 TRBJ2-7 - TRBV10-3 CAISELDEQYF TGTGCCATCAGTGAATTGGACGAGCAGTACTTC
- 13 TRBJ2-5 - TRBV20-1 CSTDRGGRETQYF TGCAGTACCGACAGGGGAGGGAGAGAGACCCAGTACTTC
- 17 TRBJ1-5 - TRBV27 CASSLRGREISNQPQHF TGTGCCAGCAGTTTAAGGGGCAGAGAAATTAGCAATCAGCCCCAGCATTTT
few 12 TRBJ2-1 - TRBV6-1 CASKQAGNEQFF TGTGCCAGCAAGCAGGCGGGTAATGAGCAGTTCTTC
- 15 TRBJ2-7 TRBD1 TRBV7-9 CASSLGQGMTYEQYF TGTGCCAGCAGCCTAGGACAGGGTATGACCTACGAGCAGTACTTC
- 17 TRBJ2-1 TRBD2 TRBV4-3 CASSQEAGTTLYNEQFF TGCGCCAGCAGCCAAGAGGCCGGGACTACCCTCTACAATGAGCAGTTCTTC
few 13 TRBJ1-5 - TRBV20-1 CSATDRSNQPQHF TGCAGTGCTACGGACCGAAGCAATCAGCCCCAGCATTTT
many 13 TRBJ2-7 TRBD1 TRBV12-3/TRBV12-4 CASSLGTGGEQYF TGTGCCAGCAGTCTAGGGACAGGGGGCGAGCAGTACTTC
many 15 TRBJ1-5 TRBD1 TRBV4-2 CASSHQGAGNQPQHF TGTGCCAGCAGCCATCAGGGGGCCGGCAATCAGCCCCAGCATTTT
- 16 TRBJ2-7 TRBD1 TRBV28 CASSLPQQGHGYEQYF TGTGCCAGCAGTTTACCTCAACAGGGGCATGGCTACGAGCAGTACTTC
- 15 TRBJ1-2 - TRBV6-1 CASSDTRKRGYGYTF TGTGCCAGCAGCGACACGCGCAAAAGGGGCTATGGCTACACCTTC
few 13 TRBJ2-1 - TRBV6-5 CASSYAGGGEQFF TGTGCCAGCAGTTACGCCGGGGGAGGTGAGCAGTTCTTC
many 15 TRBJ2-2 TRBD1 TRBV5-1 CASSAAGQGTGELFF TGCGCCAGCAGCGCCGCGGGACAGGGTACCGGGGAGCTGTTTTTT
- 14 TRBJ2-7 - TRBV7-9 CASSSQGSEYEQYF TGTGCCAGCAGCTCGCAGGGAAGTGAGTACGAGCAGTACTTC
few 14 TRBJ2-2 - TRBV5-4 CASSPAQGGRELFF TGTGCCAGCAGCCCGGCACAGGGAGGGCGGGAGCTGTTTTTT
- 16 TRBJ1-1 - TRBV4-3 CASSQEARGGNTEAFF TGCGCCAGCAGCCAAGAAGCCAGGGGAGGGAACACTGAAGCTTTCTTT
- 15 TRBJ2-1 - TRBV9 CASSVAWRTDNEQFF TGTGCCAGCAGCGTAGCCTGGCGGACAGACAATGAGCAGTTCTTC
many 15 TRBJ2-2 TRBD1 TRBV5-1 CASSQGQGNTGELFF TGCGCCAGCAGCCAGGGACAGGGGAACACCGGGGAGCTGTTTTTT
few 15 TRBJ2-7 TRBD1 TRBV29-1 CSVAETGSFSYEQYF TGCAGCGTTGCTGAGACAGGGTCTTTCTCCTACGAGCAGTACTTC
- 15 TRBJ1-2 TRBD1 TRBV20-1 CSARVQGARDYGYTF TGCAGTGCTAGAGTACAGGGGGCGCGGGACTATGGCTACACCTTC
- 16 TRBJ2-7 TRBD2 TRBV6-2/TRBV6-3 CASSYLSGGPAYEQYF TGTGCCAGCAGTTATCTTAGCGGGGGACCCGCCTACGAGCAGTACTTC
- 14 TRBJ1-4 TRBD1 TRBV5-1 CASSPGQFNEKLFF TGCGCCAGCAGCCCGGGACAGTTTAATGAAAAACTGTTTTTT
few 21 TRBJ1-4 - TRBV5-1 CASSLSPRGRDGNATNEKLFF TGCGCCAGCAGCTTATCGCCGCGCGGACGGGACGGAAATGCAACTAATGAAAAACTGTTTTTT
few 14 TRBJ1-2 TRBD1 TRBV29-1 CSVEEANRGPGYTF TGCAGCGTTGAAGAGGCGAACAGGGGGCCTGGCTACACCTTC
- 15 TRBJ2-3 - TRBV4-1 CASSQTTGPTDTQYF TGCGCCAGCAGCCAGACGACAGGACCCACAGATACGCAGTATTTT
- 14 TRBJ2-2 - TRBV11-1 CASSFQADTGELFF TGTGCCAGCAGCTTTCAAGCGGACACCGGGGAGCTGTTTTTT
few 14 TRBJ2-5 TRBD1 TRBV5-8 CASTPGQRQETQYF TGTGCCAGCACGCCGGGACAGAGACAAGAGACCCAGTACTTC
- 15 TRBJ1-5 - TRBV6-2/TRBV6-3 CASSYSGRGDQPQHF TGTGCCAGCAGTTACTCGGGCAGAGGAGATCAGCCCCAGCATTTT
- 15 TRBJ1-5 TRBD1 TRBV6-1 CASSQTGTANQPQHF TGTGCCAGCAGTCAAACCGGGACAGCCAATCAGCCCCAGCATTTT
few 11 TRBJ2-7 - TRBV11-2 CASSERTALYF TGTGCCAGCAGCGAAAGGACGGCCCTGTACTTC
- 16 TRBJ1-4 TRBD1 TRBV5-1 CASSGGTGGRQEKLFF TGCGCCAGCAGCGGAGGGACAGGGGGTCGACAAGAAAAACTGTTTTTT
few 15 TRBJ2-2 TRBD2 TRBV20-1 CSASRGGWKPGELFF TGCAGTGCTAGCCGGGGGGGGTGGAAACCCGGGGAGCTGTTTTTT
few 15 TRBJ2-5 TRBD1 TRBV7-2 CASSSRGPSKETQYF TGTGCCAGCAGTTCAAGGGGGCCATCGAAAGAGACCCAGTACTTC
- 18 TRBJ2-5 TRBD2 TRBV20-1 CSARVGLAGGQGLETQYF TGCAGTGCTAGGGTAGGCCTAGCGGGAGGACAGGGCTTAGAGACCCAGTACTTC
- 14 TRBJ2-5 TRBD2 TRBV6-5 CASSSWGGQETQYF TGTGCCAGCAGTTCATGGGGGGGGCAAGAGACCCAGTACTTC
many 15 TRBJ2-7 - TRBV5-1 CASSLNSAQTYEQYF TGCGCCAGCAGCTTGAACAGTGCTCAGACCTACGAGCAGTACTTC
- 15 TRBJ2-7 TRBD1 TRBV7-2 CASSPFPGQGNEQYF TGTGCCAGCAGCCCGTTCCCGGGACAGGGCAACGAGCAGTACTTC
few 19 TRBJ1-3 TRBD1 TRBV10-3 CAISDSQGARPGSGNTIYF TGTGCCATCAGTGATTCGCAGGGGGCGAGACCCGGCTCTGGAAACACCATATATTTT
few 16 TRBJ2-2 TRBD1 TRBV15 CATSRRDSSNTGELFF TGTGCCACCAGCAGGAGGGACAGCTCAAACACCGGGGAGCTGTTTTTT